The T cell receptor beta chain described here comes from a study of T cell responses to AZD1222 COVID-19 vaccine. Study conclusions and caveats: Unmutated variant regions are reportedly targeted by nearly half of spike-specific TCRs. Just a handful of AZD1222 recipients were seropositive at baseline. Clonal diversity was possibly underestimated, and white British individuals and females predominated among donors.

Note on this clone: Its antigen is as yet unknown.

Method: immunoSEQ multiplex PCR; TCRdb's copy keeps in-frame clones and lacks some. This repertoire shows about 120,000 clones, approximately 90% found once; its top ten account for 1.6%. Second doses that came at about 4 or about 12 weeks were put together. V lost 8 bases and J lost 2; bases outside the gene matches: 11. Germline CDR1 WSHSY, CDR2 SAAADI. The CDR3 extends over 15 amino acids. The sample was peripheral blood, taken 28 days after the second AZD1222 dose. The clonotype originates from an adult who received the AZD1222 COVID-19 vaccine. The chain uses TRBV10-2 and TRBJ2-7, with 8 bases aligning to TRBD2. The CDR3 region has the DNA TGCGCCAGCTCGTCCCGGGGACTAGGGACCTACGAGCAGTACTTC. Amino acids: CASSSRGLGTYEQYF.